This T cell receptor beta chain was retrieved from a study of CD8 T cell repertoires and HIV-1 epitope variants. Study summary: An uncultured baseline aliquot held 1M T cells.

Survey-depth immunoSEQ sequencing covered TCR beta CDR3 regions. Only in-frame clones appear in the TCRdb table, and some are missing; sequencing was by immunoSEQ multiplex PCR. The profile shows about 4,900 clones, over 60% of them singletons. CDR3 size: 15 residues. CDR1 and CDR2 (germline): LGHNT, FRNRAP. With 6 bases removed from V and 4 bases from J, the gap between germline ends came to 16 bases. General study results and limits: Of fewer than 10 antigen-specific beta clonotypes, over five appeared to cross-react with escape variants.

Concerning this clone: The antigen is unknown.

Sequenced: cultured CD8+ T cells derived from PBMCs. The TCR comes from a male donor with HIV. The V and J genes are TRBV12-5 and TRBJ2-1; TRBD2 is a possible D gene (5 bases). The CDR3 DNA sequence: TGTGCTAGTGGCTCGGGCGCTAGCTCTTACAATGAGCAGTTCTTC. Translation: CASGSGASSYNEQFF.